One T cell receptor beta chain is described in this entry. Its specificity is unknown. A read error may account for a junction end that differs from germline. The germline gives CDR1 SGHVS, CDR2 FQNEAQ. The CDR3 runs 15 residues. The data stem from a study of cytomegalovirus exposure and HLA in healthy donors. The PCR used 60 Vbeta and 13 Jbeta primers. Libraries were prepared by immunoSEQ multiplex PCR; TCRdb keeps only in-frame clonotypes and omits some of them. The sample carries 150,000 to 200,000 clones, approximately 81% recorded once. Whole-study findings and limits: The authors excluded some V segments, including TRBV6-2 and TRBV6-3, as indistinguishable.

Sequencing used PBMCs. The clonotype was recovered from a boy younger than 18 in good health and CMV-seronegative. The gene calls are TRBV7-8 and TRBJ2-3; TRBD2 matches 10 bases. The CDR3, as DNA: TGTGCCAGCAGCTTATCTAGCGGGAGTACAGATACGCAGTCTTTT. The encoded protein is CASSLSSGSTDTQSF.